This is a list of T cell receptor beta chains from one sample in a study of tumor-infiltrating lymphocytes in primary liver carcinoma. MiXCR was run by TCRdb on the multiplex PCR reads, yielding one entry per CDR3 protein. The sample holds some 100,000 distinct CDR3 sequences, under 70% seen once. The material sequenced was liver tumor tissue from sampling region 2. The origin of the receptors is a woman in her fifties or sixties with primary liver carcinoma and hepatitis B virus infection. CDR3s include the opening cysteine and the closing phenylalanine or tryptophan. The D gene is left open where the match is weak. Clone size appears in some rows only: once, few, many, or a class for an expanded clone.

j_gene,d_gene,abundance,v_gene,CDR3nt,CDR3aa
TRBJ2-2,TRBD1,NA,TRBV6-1,TGTACGAGCAGTACAGGGGGTAGCACCGGGGAGCTGTTGTTT,CTSSTGGSTGELLF
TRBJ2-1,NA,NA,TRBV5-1,TGCGCCAGCAACTTGGCGGGACAGACTTACAATGAGCAGTTCTTC,CASNLAGQTYNEQFF
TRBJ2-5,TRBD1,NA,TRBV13,TGTGCCAGCAGCGTAACACCTACAGGGGCTTGGGAGTCCCAGTACTTC,CASSVTPTGAWESQYF
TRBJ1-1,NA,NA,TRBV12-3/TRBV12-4,TGTGCCAGCAGTTTAGCGTGGCCCCCTGACGCGGGTGAGGCTTTCTTT,CASSLAWPPDAGEAFF
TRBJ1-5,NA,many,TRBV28,TGTGCCAGCACCAGAACCAAGGGGTTCAATCAGCCCCAGCATTTT,CASTRTKGFNQPQHF
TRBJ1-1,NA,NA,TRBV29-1,TGCAGGGTTGTGTCTGGACAACTGAACACTGAAGCTTTCTTT,CRVVSGQLNTEAFF
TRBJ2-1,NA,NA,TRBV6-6,TGTGCCAGCAGCTCCCCACAGGGTCAGAGTAAGACCAGTGAGCAGTTCTTC,CASSSPQGQSKTSEQFF
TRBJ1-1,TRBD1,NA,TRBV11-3,TGTGTCAGCAGCCTGGGACAGGGGGCGATGGTTGAAGCTGTCTTT,CVSSLGQGAMVEAVF
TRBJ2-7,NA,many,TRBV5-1,TGCGCCAGCAGCTCTGAGGCCTACCGCTACGAGCAGTACTTC,CASSSEAYRYEQYF
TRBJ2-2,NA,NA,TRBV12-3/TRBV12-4,TGTGTCAGCACTCCGGGTGGAGCGGCGAAGACCGGGGAGCTGTTTTTT,CVSTPGGAAKTGELFF
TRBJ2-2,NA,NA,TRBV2,TGTGCCAGCGAACGGAACACCGGGGAGCTGTTTTTT,CASERNTGELFF
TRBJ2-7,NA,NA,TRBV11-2,TGTGCCAGCAGCCCAAGCGGAACGGGCGCCGGGCAGTACTTC,CASSPSGTGAGQYF
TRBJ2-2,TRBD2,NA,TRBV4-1,TGCGCCAGCAGCAGGGAAACTAGCGGGAGAGGGGAGGGGGAGCTGTTTTTT,CASSRETSGRGEGELFF
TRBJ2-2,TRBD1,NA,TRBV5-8,TGTGCCAACACCTTGAGGGACAGGGGGGACACCGGGGAGCTGTTTTTT,CANTLRDRGDTGELFF
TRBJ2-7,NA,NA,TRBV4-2,TGTGCCAGCAGCCGAGATGGAGGACAGAAGCCCTCCGAGCAGTACTTC,CASSRDGGQKPSEQYF
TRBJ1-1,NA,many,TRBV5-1,TGCGCCAGCAGCTTGGTCCAGAGAACTGAAGCTTTCTTT,CASSLVQRTEAFF
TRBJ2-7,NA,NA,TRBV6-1,TGTGCCAGCACTGTAAGCGAGGGCTACGAGCAGTACTTC,CASTVSEGYEQYF
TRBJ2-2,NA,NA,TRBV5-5,TGTGCCAGCAGCTTGGCGGGTTCGAGAGGACCCACCGGGGAGCTGTTTTTC,CASSLAGSRGPTGELFF
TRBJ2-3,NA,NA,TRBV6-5,TGTGCCAGCAGATGTTCGGGGGACCGATCCACAGATACGCAGTATTTT,CASRCSGDRSTDTQYF
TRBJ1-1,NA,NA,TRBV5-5,TGTGTCAGCAGACGCGAGGACTACACGAACACTGAAGCCCTCTTT,CVSRREDYTNTEALF
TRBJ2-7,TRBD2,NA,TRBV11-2,TGTGCCAGTAGCTTAGGTGCGGGAGGTGGCTACGGACAGCACTTC,CASSLGAGGGYGQHF
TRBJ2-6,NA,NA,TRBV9,TGTGCCAGCAGCACCCCGGAGGTCTCTGGGGCCAACGTCCTGGCTTTC,CASSTPEVSGANVLAF